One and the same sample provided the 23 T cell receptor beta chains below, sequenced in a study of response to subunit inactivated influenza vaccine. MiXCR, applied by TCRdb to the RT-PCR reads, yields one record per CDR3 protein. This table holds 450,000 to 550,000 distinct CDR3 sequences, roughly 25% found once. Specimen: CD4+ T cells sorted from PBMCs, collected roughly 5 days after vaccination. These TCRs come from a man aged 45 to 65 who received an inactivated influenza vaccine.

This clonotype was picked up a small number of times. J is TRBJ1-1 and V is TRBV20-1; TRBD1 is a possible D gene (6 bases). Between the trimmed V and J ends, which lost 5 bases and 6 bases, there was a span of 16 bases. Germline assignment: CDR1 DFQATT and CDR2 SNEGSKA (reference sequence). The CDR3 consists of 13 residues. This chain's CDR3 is CSAWVSGASEAFF. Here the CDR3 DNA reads TGCAGTGCTTGGGTTTCAGGGGCGTCTGAAGCTTTCTTT.

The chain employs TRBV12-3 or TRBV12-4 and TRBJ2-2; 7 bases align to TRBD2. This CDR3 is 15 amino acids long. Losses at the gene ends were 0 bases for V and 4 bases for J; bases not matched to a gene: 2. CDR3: CASSLALAATGELFF. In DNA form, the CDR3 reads TGTGCCAGCAGTTTAGCGCTAGCGGCCACCGGGGAGCTGTTTTTT.

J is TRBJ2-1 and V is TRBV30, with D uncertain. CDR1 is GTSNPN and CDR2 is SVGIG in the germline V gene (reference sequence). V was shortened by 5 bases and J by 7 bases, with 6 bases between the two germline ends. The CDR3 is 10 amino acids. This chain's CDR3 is CAWGRNEQFF. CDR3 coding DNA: TGTGCCTGGGGGCGAAATGAGCAGTTCTTC.

CDR3 protein: CASSQGNAYEQYF. The CDR3 nucleotides read TGTGCCAGCAGCCAAGGCAACGCCTACGAGCAGTACTTC. The chain has TRBV4-2 and TRBJ2-7, with D hard to call. Trimming removed 1 base from V and 2 bases from J, with 6 bases in between. This CDR3 has 13 residues. Germline V gives CDR1 LGHNA, CDR2 YNFKEQ.

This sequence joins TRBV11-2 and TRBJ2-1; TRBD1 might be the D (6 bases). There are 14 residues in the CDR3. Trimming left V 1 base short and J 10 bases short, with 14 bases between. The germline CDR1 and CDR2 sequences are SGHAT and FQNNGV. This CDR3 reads CASSLGGAGGEQFF. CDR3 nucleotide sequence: TGTGCCAGCAGCTTAGGAGGGGCTGGGGGCGAGCAGTTCTTC.

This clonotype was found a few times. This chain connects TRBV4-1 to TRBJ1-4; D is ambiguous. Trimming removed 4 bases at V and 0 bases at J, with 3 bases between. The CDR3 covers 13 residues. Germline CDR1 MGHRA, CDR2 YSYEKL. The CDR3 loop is CASSRATNEKLFF. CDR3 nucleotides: TGCGCCAGCAGCCGAGCAACTAATGAAAAACTGTTTTTT.

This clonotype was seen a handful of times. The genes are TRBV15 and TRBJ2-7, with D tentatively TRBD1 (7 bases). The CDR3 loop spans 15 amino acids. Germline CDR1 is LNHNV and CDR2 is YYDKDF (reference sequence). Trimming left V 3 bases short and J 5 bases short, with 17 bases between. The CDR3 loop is CATSRAGTGVDEQYF. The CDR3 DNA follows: TGTGCCACCAGCAGGGCGGGAACAGGGGTCGACGAGCAGTACTTC.

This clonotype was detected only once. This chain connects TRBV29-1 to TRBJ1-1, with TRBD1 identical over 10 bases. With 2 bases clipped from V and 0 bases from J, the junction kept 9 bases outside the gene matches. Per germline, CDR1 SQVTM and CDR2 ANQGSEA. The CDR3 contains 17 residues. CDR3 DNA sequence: TGCAGCGTTGAAAGACAGGGGGCGCCTCATTTGAACACTGAAGCTTTCTTT. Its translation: CSVERQGAPHLNTEAFF.

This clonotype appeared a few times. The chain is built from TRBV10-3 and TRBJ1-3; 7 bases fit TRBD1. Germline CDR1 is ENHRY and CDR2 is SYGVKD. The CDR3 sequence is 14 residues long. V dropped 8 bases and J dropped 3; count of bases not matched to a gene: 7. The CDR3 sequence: CAISRTGFGNTIYF. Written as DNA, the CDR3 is TGTGCCATCTCCCGGACAGGCTTTGGAAACACCATATATTTT.

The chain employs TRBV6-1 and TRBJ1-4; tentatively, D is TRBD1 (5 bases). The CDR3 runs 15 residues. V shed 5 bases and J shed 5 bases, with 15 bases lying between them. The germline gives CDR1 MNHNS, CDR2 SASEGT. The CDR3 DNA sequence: TGTGCCAGCAGTAGAACTCCGGGACGGAATGAAAAACTGTTTTTT. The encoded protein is CASSRTPGRNEKLFF.

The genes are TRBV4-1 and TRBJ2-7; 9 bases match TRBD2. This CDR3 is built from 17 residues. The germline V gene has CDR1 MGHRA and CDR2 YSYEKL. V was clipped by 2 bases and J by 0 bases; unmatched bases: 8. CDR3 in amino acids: CASSQRGSGGSSYEQYF. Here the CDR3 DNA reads TGCGCCAGCAGCCAAAGGGGGAGCGGGGGGAGCTCCTACGAGCAGTACTTC.

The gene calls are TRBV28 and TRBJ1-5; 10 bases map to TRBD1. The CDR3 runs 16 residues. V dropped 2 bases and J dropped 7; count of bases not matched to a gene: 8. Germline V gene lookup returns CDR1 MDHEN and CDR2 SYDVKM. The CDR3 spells CASSLRGQGSGQPQHF. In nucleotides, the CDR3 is TGTGCCAGCAGTTTAAGGGGACAGGGGTCTGGACAGCCCCAGCATTTT.

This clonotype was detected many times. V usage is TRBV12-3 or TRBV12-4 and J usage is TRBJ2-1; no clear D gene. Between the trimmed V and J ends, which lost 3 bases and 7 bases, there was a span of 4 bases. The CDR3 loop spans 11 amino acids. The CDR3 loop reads CASSFLNEQFF. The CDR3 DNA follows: TGTGCCAGCAGTTTTTTAAATGAGCAGTTCTTC.

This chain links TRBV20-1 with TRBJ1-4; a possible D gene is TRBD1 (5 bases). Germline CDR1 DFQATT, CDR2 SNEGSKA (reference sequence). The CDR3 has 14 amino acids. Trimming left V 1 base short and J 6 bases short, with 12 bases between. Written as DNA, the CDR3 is TGCAGTGCTAGAGCCGGACACCGAGATGAAAAACTGTTTTTT. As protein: CSARAGHRDEKLFF.

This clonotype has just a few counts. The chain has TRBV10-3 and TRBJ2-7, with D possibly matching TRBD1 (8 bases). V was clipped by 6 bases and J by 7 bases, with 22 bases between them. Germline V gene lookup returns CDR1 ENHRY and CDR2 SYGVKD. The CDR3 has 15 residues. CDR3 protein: CAISTQQGGIWEQYF. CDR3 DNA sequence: TGTGCCATCAGCACACAACAGGGGGGGATCTGGGAGCAGTACTTC.

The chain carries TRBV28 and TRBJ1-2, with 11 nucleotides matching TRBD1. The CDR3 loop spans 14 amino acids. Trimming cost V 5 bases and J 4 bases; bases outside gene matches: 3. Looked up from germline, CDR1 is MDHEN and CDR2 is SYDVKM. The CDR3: CASSGQGAAYGYTF. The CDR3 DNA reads TGTGCCAGCAGTGGACAGGGGGCGGCCTATGGCTACACCTTC.

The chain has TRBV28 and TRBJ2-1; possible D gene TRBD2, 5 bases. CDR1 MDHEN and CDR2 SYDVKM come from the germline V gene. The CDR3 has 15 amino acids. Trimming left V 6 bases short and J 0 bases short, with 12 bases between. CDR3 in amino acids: CASSGVGRSYNEQFF. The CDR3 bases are TGTGCCAGCAGCGGGGTCGGCCGCTCCTACAATGAGCAGTTCTTC. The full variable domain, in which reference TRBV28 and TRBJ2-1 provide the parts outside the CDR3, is DVKVTQSSRYLVKRTGEKVFLECVQDMDHENMFWYRQDPGLGLRLIYFSYDVKMKEKGDIPEGYSVSREKKERFSLILESASTNQTSMYLCASSGVGRSYNEQFFGPGTRLTVL.

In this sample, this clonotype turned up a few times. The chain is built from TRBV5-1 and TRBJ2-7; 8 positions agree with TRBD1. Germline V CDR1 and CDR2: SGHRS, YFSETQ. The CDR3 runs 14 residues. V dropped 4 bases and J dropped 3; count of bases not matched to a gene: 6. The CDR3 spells CASSAGQEIYEQYF. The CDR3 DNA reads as TGCGCCAGCAGCGCGGGACAGGAGATCTACGAGCAGTACTTC. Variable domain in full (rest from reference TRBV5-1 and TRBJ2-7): KAGVTQTPRYLIKTRGQQVTLSCSPISGHRSVSWYQQTPGQGLQFLFEYFSETQRNKGNFPGRFSGRQFSNSRSEMNVSTLELGDSALYLCASSAGQEIYEQYFGPGTRLTVT.

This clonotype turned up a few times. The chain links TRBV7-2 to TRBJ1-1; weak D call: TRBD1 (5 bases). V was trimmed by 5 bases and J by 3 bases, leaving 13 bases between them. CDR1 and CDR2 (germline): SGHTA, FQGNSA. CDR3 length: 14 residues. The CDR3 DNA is TGTGCCAGCAGCCCTCTATTAGGGGACACTGAAGCTTTCTTT. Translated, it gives CASSPLLGDTEAFF.

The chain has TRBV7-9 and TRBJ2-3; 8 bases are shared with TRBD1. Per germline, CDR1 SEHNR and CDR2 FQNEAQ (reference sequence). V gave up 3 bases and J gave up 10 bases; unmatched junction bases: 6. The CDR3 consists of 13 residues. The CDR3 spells CASSFDRGGSQYF. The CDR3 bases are TGTGCCAGCAGCTTCGACAGGGGAGGATCGCAGTATTTT.

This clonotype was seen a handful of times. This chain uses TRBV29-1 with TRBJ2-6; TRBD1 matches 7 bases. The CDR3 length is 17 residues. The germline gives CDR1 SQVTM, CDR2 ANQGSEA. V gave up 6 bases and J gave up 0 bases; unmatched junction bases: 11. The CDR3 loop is CSVPGPGQSSGANVLTF. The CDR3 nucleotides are TGCAGCGTCCCCGGCCCGGGACAGAGCTCTGGGGCCAACGTCCTGACTTTC.

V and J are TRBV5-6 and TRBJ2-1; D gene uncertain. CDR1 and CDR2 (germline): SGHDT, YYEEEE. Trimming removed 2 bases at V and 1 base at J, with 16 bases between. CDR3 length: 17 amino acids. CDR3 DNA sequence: TGTGCCAGCAGCTTACTGGTCAGGTTGAGGTCCTACAATGAGCAGTTCTTC. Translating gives CASSLLVRLRSYNEQFF.

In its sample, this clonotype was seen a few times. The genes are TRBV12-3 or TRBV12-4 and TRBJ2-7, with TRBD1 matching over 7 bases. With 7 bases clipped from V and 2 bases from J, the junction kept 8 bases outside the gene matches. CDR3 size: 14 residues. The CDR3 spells CASTRTGETYEQYF. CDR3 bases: TGTGCCAGCACCCGGACAGGTGAAACCTACGAGCAGTACTTC.